This T cell receptor (beta chain) was captured by sequencing in a study of OX40 agonist ivuxolimab in advanced cancers. Overall study context: The study treated patients with ivuxolimab, an agonistic anti-OX40 (CD134) antibody.

Note on this clone: Its target is unknown.

Trimming cost V 1 base and J 4 bases, with 14 bases left between them. CDR1 and CDR2 (germline): GTSNPN, SVGIG (reference sequence). The length of the CDR3 is 15 residues. Study-wide results and caveats: Low normalized T-cell clonal expansion was additionally recorded for some nonresponders. CD4+ and CD8+ blood T cells expanded clonally by week 6 at 0.1 to 3.0 mg/kg. Expanded clones tended on average to be more numerous among CD8+ T cells than CD4+.

The method was immunoSEQ multiplex PCR; TCRdb's version includes in-frame clones alone and lacks a portion of them. The sample records some 54,000 clones, approximately 80% being singletons. The TCR sequence derives from an adult with an advanced solid tumor such as melanoma, head and neck, liver or kidney cancer. The sample was CD4+ or CD8+ T cells sorted from blood, taken in a trial of the OX40 agonist ivuxolimab. This rearrangement joins TRBV30 to TRBJ2-1; TRBD1 is a possible D gene (5 bases). In DNA, the CDR3 is TGTGCCTGGAGTGATCAGGGTTTAAGATACAATGAGCAGTTCTTC. This translates into CAWSDQGLRYNEQFF.